This record looks at one TCR beta chain sequence and its context. Antigen unknown. The data derive from a study of cytomegalovirus exposure and HLA in healthy donors. Study results and caveats: An Asian-associated ancestry cluster reportedly showed fewer N-insertions than the roughly 600-donor mean in a later analysis.

CDR1 LNHDA and CDR2 SQIVND come from the germline V gene (reference sequence). The length of the CDR3 is 14 residues. V was trimmed by 8 bases and J by 6 bases, leaving 19 bases between them. PCR employed 60 Vbeta and 13 Jbeta primers. Method: immunoSEQ multiplex PCR; TCRdb's copy keeps in-frame clones and lacks some. The sample records 200,000 or so clones, 82% being singletons. The sample was PBMCs. The receptor's source is a woman aged 50 to 60 in good health and CMV-seropositive. This sequence joins TRBV19 and TRBJ1-2; D gene ambiguous. The CDR3 sequence: CASERAEGTNGYTF. In nucleotides, the CDR3 is TGTGCCAGTGAAAGGGCAGAGGGAACGAATGGCTACACCTTC.